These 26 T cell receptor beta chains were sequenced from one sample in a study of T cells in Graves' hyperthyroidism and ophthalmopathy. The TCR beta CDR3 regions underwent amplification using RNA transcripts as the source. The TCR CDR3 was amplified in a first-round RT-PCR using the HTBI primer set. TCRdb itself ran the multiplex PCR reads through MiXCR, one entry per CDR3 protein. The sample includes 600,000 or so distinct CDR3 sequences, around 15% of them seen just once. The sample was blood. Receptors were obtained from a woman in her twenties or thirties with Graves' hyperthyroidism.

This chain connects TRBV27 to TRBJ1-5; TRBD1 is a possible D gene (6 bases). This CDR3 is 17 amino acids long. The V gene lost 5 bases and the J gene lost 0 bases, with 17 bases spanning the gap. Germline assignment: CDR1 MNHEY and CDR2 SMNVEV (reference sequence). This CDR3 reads CASSPGRGRYSNQPQHF. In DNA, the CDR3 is TGTGCCAGCAGTCCGGGAAGGGGGAGGTATAGCAATCAGCCCCAGCATTTT.

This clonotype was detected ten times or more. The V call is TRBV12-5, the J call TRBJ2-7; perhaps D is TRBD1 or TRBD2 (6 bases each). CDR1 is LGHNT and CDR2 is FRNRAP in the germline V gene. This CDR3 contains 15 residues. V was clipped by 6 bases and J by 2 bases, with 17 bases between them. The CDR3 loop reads CASGRGRPATYEQYF. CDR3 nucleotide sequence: TGTGCTAGTGGACGGGGGCGCCCCGCTACCTACGAGCAGTACTTC. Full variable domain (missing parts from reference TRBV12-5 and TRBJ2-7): DARVTQTPRHKVTEMGQEVTMRCQPILGHNTVFWYRQTMMQGLELLAYFRNRAPLDDSGMPKDRFSAEMPDATLATLKIQPSEPRDSAVYFCASGRGRPATYEQYFGPGTRLTVT.

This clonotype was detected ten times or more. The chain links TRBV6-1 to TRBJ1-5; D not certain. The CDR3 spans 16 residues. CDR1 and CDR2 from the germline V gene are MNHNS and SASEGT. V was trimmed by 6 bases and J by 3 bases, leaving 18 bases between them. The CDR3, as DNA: TGTGCCAGCAGCCCCATCGCAGGCAGACTCAATCAGCCCCAGCATTTT. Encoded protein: CASSPIAGRLNQPQHF.

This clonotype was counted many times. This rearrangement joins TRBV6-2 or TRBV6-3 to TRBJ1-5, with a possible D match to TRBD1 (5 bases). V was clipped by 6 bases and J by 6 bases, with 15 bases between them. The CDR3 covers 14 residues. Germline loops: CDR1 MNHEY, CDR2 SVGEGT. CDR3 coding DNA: TGTGCCAGCAGAACGCGGGGGGAGATTCAGCCCCAGCATTTT. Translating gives CASRTRGEIQPQHF.

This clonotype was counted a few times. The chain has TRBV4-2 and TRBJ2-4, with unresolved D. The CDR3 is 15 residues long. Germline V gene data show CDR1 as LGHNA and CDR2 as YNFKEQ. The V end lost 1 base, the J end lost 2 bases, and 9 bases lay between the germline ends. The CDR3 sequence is CASSQGPKTKNIQYF. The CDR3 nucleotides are TGTGCCAGCAGCCAAGGACCGAAGACCAAAAACATTCAGTACTTC.

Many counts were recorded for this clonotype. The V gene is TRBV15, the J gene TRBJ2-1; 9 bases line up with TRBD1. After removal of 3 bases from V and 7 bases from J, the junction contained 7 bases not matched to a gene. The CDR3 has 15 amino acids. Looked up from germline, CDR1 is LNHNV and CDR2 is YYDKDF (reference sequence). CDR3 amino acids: CATSRGGQGRNEQFF. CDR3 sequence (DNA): TGTGCCACCAGCAGGGGCGGACAGGGGAGAAATGAGCAGTTCTTC.

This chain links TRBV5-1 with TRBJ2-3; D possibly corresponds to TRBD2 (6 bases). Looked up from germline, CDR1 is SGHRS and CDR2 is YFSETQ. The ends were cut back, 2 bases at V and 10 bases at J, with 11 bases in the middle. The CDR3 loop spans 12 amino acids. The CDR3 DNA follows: TGCGCCAGCAGCTTACCGCGGGATGCGCAGTATTTT. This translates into CASSLPRDAQYF. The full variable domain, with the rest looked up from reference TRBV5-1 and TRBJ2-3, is KAGVTQTPRYLIKTRGQQVTLSCSPISGHRSVSWYQQTPGQGLQFLFEYFSETQRNKGNFPGRFSGRQFSNSRSEMNVSTLELGDSALYLCASSLPRDAQYFGPGTRLTVL.

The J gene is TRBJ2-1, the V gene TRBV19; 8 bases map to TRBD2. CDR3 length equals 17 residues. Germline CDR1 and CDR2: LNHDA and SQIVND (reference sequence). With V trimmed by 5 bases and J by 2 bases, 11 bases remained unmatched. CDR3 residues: CASSPPPSGRTYNEQFF. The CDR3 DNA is TGTGCCAGTAGTCCCCCCCCTAGCGGGCGCACCTACAATGAGCAGTTCTTC.

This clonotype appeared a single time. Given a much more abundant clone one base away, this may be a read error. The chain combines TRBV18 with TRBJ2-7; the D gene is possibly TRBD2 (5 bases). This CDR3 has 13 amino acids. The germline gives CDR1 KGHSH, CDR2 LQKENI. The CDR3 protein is CACSPAASNEQYF. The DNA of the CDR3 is TGTGCCTGCTCACCAGCGGCCAGCAACGAGCAGTACTTC.

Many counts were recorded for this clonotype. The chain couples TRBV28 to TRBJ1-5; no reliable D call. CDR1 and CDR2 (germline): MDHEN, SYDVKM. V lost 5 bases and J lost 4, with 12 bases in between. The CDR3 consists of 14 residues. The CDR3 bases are TGTGCCAGCAGTCTCGACGGTAAAAATCAGCCCCAGCATTTT. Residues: CASSLDGKNQPQHF.

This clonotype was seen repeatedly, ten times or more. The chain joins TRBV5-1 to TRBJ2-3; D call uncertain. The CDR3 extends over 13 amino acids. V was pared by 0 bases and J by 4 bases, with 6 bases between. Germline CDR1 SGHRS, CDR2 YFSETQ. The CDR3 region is CASSLERSDTQYF. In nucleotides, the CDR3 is TGCGCCAGCAGCTTGGAGCGTTCAGATACGCAGTATTTT. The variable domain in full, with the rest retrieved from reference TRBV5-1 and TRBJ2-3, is KAGVTQTPRYLIKTRGQQVTLSCSPISGHRSVSWYQQTPGQGLQFLFEYFSETQRNKGNFPGRFSGRQFSNSRSEMNVSTLELGDSALYLCASSLERSDTQYFGPGTRLTVL.

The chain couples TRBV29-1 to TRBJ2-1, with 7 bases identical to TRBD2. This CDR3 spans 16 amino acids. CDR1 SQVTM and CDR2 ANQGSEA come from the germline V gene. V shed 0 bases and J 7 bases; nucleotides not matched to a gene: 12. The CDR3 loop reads CSVEDLGGSPGNEQFF. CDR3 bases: TGCAGCGTTGAAGATCTTGGCGGGAGCCCCGGGAATGAGCAGTTCTTC.

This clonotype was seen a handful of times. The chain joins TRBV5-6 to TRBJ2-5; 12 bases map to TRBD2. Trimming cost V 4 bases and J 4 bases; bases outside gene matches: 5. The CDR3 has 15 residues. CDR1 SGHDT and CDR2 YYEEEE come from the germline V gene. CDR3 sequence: CASSQPGLAGETQYF. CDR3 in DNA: TGTGCCAGCAGCCAACCGGGACTAGCGGGAGAGACCCAGTACTTC.

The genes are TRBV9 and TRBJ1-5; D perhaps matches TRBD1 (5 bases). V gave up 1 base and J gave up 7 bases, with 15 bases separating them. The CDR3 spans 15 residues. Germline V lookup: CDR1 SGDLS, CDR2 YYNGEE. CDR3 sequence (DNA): TGTGCCAGCAGCGTATCGGGGGAATCGTTACAGCCCCAGCATTTT. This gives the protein CASSVSGESLQPQHF.

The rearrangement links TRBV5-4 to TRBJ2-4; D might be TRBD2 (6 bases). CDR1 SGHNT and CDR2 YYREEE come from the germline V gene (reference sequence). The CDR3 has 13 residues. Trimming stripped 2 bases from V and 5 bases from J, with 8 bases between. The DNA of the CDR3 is TGTGCCAGCAGCTTCGGAGGGGAAAACATTCAGTACTTC. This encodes CASSFGGENIQYF.

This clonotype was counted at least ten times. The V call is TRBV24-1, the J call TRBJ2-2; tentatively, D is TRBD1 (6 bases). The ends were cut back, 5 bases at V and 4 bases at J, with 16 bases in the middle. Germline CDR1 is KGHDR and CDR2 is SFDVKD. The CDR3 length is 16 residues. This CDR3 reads CATSGIGGQSTGELFF. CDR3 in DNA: TGTGCCACCAGTGGCATTGGCGGACAGTCCACCGGGGAGCTGTTTTTT.

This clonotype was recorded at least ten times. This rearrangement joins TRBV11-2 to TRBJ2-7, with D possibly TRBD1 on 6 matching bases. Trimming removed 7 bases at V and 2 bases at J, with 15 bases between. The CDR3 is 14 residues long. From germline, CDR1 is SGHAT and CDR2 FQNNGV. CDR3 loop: CASTTMTGPYEQYF. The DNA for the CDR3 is TGTGCCAGCACCACGATGACAGGCCCCTACGAGCAGTACTTC.

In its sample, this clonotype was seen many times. The CDR3 sequence is CASRRDRPTYGYTF. For the CDR3, the DNA is TGTGCCAGCAGAAGGGACAGGCCGACATATGGCTACACCTTC. This chain joins TRBV6-5 and TRBJ1-2, with 8 bases that match TRBD1. The CDR3 length is 14 residues. V shed 6 bases and J 5 bases; nucleotides not matched to a gene: 8. Looked up from germline, CDR1 is MNHEY and CDR2 is SVGAGI.

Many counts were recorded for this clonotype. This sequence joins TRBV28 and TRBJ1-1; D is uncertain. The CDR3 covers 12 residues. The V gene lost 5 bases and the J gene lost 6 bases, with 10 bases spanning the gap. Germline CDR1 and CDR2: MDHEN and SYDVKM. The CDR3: CASSPIGPEAFF. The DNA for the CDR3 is TGTGCCAGCAGTCCCATCGGGCCTGAAGCTTTCTTT.

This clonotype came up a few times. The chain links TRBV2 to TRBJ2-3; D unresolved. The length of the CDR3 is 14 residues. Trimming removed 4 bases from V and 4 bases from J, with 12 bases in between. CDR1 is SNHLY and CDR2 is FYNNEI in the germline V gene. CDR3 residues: CASSGSFSADTQYF. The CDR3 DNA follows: TGTGCCAGCAGTGGGTCATTTTCAGCAGATACGCAGTATTTT.

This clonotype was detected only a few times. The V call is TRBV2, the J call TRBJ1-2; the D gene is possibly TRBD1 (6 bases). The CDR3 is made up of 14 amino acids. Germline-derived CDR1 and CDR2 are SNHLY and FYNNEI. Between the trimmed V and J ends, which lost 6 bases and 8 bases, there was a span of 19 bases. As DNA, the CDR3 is TGTGCCAGCAGGGCAACAGGGTCGCTTGAGGGCTACACCTTC. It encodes CASRATGSLEGYTF.

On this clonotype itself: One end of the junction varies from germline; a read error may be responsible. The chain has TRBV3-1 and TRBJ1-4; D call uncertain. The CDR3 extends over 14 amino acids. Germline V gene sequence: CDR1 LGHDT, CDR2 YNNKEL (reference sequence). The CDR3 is CAISHGPDGEKLFF. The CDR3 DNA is TGTGCCATCAGCCACGGACCGGATGGAGAAAAACTGTTTTTT.

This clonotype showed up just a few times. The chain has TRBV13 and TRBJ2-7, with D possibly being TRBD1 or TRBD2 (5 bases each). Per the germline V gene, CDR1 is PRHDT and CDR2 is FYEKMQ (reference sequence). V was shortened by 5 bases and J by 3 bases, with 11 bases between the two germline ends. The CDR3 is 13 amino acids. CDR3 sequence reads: CASSGPGSYEQYF. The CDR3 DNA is TGTGCCAGCAGCGGACCAGGGAGCTACGAGCAGTACTTC. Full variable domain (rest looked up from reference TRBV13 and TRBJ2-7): AAGVIQSPRHLIKEKRETATLKCYPIPRHDTVYWYQQGPGQDPQFLISFYEKMQSDKGSIPDRFSAQQFSDYHSELNMSSLELGDSALYFCASSGPGSYEQYFGPGTRLTVT.

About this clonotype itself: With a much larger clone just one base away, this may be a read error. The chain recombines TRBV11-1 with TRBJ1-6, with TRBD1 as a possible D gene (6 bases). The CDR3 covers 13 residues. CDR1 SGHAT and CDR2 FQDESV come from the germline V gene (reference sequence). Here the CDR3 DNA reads TGTGCCAGCAGCCGAAGGGGGGATTCACCCGTCCACTTT. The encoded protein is CASSRRGDSPVHF.

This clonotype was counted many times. CDR3 sequence: CASSEFMNTEAFF. The CDR3 DNA reads TGTGCCAGCAGCGAGTTCATGAACACTGAAGCTTTCTTT. V is TRBV7-2 and J is TRBJ1-1; D remains unclear. The V gene's germline CDR1 is SGHTA and CDR2 FQGNSA. V was trimmed by 5 bases and J by 0 bases, leaving 7 bases between them. This CDR3 comprises 13 residues.

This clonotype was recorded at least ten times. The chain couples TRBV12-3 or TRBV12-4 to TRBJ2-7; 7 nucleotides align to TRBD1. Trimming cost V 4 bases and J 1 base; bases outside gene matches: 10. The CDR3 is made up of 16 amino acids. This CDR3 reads CASSWIDRATSYEQYF. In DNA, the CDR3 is TGTGCCAGCAGTTGGATCGACAGGGCCACTTCCTACGAGCAGTACTTC.